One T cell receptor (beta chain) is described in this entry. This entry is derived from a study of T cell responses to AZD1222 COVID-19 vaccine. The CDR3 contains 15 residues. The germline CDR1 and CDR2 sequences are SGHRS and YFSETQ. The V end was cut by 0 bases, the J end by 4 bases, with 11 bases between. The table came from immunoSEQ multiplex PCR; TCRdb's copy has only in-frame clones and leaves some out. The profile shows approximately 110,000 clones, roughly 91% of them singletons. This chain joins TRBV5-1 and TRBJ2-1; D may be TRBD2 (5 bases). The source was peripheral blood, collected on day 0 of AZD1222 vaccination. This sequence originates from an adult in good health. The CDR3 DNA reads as TGCGCCAGCAGCTTGGAACCAGCGGCGTACAATGAGCAGTTCTTC. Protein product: CASSLEPAAYNEQFF.